This T cell receptor (beta chain) was retrieved from a study of T cells after yellow fever vaccination. Study context: The authors sorted the EM, EMRA, CM and Tscm memory subsets using CD3, CD45RA, CCR7 and CD95.

This clonotype was detected ten times or more. TCRdb re-analysed the 5' RACE reads in MiXCR, keeping a single row per CDR3 protein. The sample holds some 49,000 distinct CDR3 sequences, 6% to 7% seen once. V was pared by 1 base and J by 10 bases, with 16 bases between. CDR1 SGHVS and CDR2 FQNEAQ come from the germline V gene. This CDR3 spans 15 amino acids. Specimen: PBMCs, either bulk or a sorted T-cell subset (CD4+, CD8+, memory, or dextramer-sorted; not recorded which), collected 45 days after the yellow fever booster vaccination. The clonotype originates from a young man who received the YFV17D yellow fever vaccine. The chain uses TRBV7-8 and TRBJ1-4; D is undetermined. CDR3 DNA: TGTGCCAGCAGCTTAGAGGTGTTCCGGGGATCAAAACTGTTTTTT. It specifies CASSLEVFRGSKLFF.